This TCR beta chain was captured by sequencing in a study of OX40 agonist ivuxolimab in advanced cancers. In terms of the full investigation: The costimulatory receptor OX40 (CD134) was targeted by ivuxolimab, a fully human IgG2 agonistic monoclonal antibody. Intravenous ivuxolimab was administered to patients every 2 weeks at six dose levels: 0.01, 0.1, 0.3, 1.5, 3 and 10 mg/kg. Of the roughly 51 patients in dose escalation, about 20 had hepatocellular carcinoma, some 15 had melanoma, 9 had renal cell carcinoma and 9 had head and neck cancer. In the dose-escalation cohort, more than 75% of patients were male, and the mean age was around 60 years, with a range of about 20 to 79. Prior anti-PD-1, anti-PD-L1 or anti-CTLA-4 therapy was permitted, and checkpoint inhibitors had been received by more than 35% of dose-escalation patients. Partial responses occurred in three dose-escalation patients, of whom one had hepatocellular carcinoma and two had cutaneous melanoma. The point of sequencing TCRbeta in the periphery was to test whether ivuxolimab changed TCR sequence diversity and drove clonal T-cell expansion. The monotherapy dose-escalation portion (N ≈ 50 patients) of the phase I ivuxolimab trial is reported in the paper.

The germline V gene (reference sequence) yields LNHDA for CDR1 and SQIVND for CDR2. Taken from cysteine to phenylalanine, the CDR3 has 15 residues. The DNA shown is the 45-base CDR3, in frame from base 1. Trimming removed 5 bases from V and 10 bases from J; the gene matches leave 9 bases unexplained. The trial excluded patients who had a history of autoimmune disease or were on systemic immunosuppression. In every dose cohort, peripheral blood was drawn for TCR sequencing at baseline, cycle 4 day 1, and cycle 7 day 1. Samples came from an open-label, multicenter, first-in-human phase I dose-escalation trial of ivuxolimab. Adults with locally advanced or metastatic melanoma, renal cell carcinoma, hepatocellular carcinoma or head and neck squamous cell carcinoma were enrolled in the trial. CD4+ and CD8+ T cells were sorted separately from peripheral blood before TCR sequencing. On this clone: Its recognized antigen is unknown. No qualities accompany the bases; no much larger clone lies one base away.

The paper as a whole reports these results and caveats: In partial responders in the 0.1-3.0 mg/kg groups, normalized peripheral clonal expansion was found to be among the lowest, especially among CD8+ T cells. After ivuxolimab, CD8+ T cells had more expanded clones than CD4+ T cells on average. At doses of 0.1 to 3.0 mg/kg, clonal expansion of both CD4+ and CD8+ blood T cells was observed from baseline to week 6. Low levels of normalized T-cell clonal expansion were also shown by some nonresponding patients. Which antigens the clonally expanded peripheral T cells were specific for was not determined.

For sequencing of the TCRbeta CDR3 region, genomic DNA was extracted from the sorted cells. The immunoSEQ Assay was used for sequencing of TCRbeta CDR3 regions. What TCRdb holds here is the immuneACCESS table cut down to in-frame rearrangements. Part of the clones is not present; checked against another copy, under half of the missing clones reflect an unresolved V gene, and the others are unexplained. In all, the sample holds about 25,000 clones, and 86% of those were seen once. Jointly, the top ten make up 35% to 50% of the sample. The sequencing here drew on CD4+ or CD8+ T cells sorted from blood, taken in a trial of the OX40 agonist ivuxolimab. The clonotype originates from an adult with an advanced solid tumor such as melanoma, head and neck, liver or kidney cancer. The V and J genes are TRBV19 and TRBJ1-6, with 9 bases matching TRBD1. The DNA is TGTGCCAGTAGTGCGGACACAGGGGGCCAGTCACCCCTCCACTTT. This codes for CASSADTGGQSPLHF.